These 2 T cell receptor beta chains came from one sample sequenced in a study of molecular identifiers for immune sequencing clone quantification. TCRdb analysed the PCR reads with MiXCR anew, one entry per CDR3 protein. The top ten clones hold around 0.76% of a sample with more than 450,000 distinct CDR3 sequences, roughly 26% of them seen once. Input material: naive CD8+ T cells from blood, with Jurkat cell RNA spiked in. Specified subset: FACS-sorted CD8+CD4-CCR7+CD45RA+ naive T cells. All receptors derive from a human donor in good health. Some libraries in this study had Jurkat cell RNA spiked in.

In its sample, this clonotype was seen many times. The chain combines TRBV4-3 with TRBJ2-1; 9 bases match TRBD2. Germline V gene lookup returns CDR1 LGHNA and CDR2 YSLEER. V lost 0 bases and J lost 7; bases outside the gene matches: 19. The CDR3 totals 20 residues. CDR3 nucleotide sequence: TGCGCCAGCAGCCAAGAATTAACGACCCTGGCGGGAGGGCCGTGGAATGAGCAGTTCTTC. It yields the protein CASSQELTTLAGGPWNEQFF.

This clonotype was found many times. The chain carries TRBV9 and TRBJ2-1, with D possibly being TRBD1 or TRBD2 (5 bases each). There are 16 residues in the CDR3. Germline assignment: CDR1 SGDLS and CDR2 YYNGEE. V lost 2 bases to trimming and J lost 2 bases, with 14 bases between them. CDR3: CASSVFQGDAYNEQFF. The CDR3 DNA sequence: TGTGCCAGCAGCGTTTTCCAGGGAGACGCCTACAATGAGCAGTTCTTC. Full variable domain (missing parts from reference TRBV9 and TRBJ2-1): DSGVTQTPKHLITATGQRVTLRCSPRSGDLSVYWYQQSLDQGLQFLIQYYNGEERAKGNILERFSAQQFPDLHSELNLSSLELGDSALYFCASSVFQGDAYNEQFFGPGTRLTVL.